The 27 T cell receptor beta chains reported below all come from one sample, sequenced in a study of T cell responses to AZD1222 COVID-19 vaccine. TCRdb's table, derived via immunoSEQ multiplex PCR, lists solely in-frame clones and lacks some. Altogether fewer than 200,000 clones are present, approximately 90% being singletons, with the ten largest covering 1.1%. Here the sequenced sample was peripheral blood, taken 28 days after the second AZD1222 dose. The receptor source for this set is an adult who received the AZD1222 COVID-19 vaccine.

As for this clone: Other nucleotide sequences from this sample produce the same CDR3. The chain uses TRBV7-2 and TRBJ2-5, with D uncertain. In germline, CDR1 is SGHTA, CDR2 FQGNSA. V lost 1 base, J lost 2 bases, and 2 bases lay in between. This CDR3 has 12 residues. CDR3 in DNA: TGTGCCAGCAGCTTAGGGCAAGAGACCCAGTACTTC. Protein: CASSLGQETQYF.

This clone was detected only a few times. The genes are TRBV7-9 and TRBJ2-7; D is undetermined. With 5 bases removed from V and 1 base from J, the gap between germline ends came to 12 bases. CDR3 size: 14 residues. Germline CDR1 SEHNR, CDR2 FQNEAQ (reference sequence). CDR3 DNA: TGTGCCAGCAGCCCCAGAGACGGGTCCTACGAGCAGTACTTC. Its translation is CASSPRDGSYEQYF.

The gene calls are TRBV19 and TRBJ1-3; a possible D gene is TRBD1 (5 bases). Trimming took 7 bases from V and 0 from J, leaving 13 bases between them. The CDR3 is 15 amino acids. The V gene's germline CDR1 is LNHDA and CDR2 SQIVND (reference sequence). CDR3 nucleotide sequence: TGTGCCAGTACCCGGGACGGGGGCTCTGGAAACACCATATATTTT. Its translation is CASTRDGGSGNTIYF.

The chain employs TRBV7-2 and TRBJ1-2, with 7 bases that match TRBD1. Trimming took 3 bases from V and 3 from J; bases not matched to a gene: 4. CDR1 is SGHTA, CDR2 FQGNSA, per germline. The CDR3 extends over 14 amino acids. This CDR3 reads CASSLTGRDYGYTF. CDR3 bases: TGTGCCAGCAGCTTGACAGGGAGGGACTATGGCTACACCTTC.

The J gene is TRBJ1-5, the V gene TRBV2; tentative D call: TRBD1 (5 bases). V was trimmed by 5 bases and J by 7 bases, leaving 12 bases between them. The CDR3 has 13 amino acids. CDR1 and CDR2 (germline): SNHLY, FYNNEI. The CDR3, as DNA: TGTGCCAGCAGTCCACGTCAGGGCCAGCCCCAGCATTTT. Its translation: CASSPRQGQPQHF.

There are a few counts of this clone. The rearrangement uses TRBV30 and TRBJ2-2; unclear D gene. The CDR3 is 16 residues long. From germline, CDR1 is GTSNPN and CDR2 SVGIG (reference sequence). Trimming cost V 0 bases and J 7 bases, with 18 bases left between them. CDR3 protein: CAWSVLGSEWGGELFF. Written as DNA, the CDR3 is TGTGCCTGGAGTGTACTTGGGTCCGAATGGGGCGGGGAGCTGTTTTTT.

The V and J genes are TRBV6-5 and TRBJ1-5; TRBD1 is a possible D gene (6 bases). This CDR3 region has 15 residues. Looked up from germline, CDR1 is MNHEY and CDR2 is SVGAGI. V lost 6 bases, J lost 0 bases, and 12 bases lay in between. For the CDR3, the DNA is TGTGCCAGCAGACAGGACAGTCTTAGCAATCAGCCCCAGCATTTT. It specifies CASRQDSLSNQPQHF.

The rearrangement uses TRBV7-2 and TRBJ2-7, with TRBD1 matching 7 bases. Germline V gives CDR1 SGHTA, CDR2 FQGNSA. The J segment lost 3 bases and the V segment lost 5 bases, leaving 7 bases of the junction unmatched. The CDR3 has 14 amino acids. Here the CDR3 DNA reads TGTGCCAGCAGCCCCCACAGGGGCGTCTACGAGCAGTACTTC. Translated, it gives CASSPHRGVYEQYF.

The CDR3 here is CASAQSREDTEAFF. The CDR3, as DNA: TGTGCCAGCGCACAGAGTCGGGAGGACACTGAAGCTTTCTTT. The rearrangement links TRBV11-2 to TRBJ1-1; D is unclear. The V gene's germline CDR1 is SGHAT and CDR2 FQNNGV. The CDR3 spans 14 residues. V lost 8 bases, J lost 3 bases, and 16 bases lay in between.

The chain carries TRBV21-1 and TRBJ1-2. TRBV21-1 constitutes a pseudogene. The CDR3 runs 14 residues. The CDR3 sequence: CASSKVDSHYGYTF. As DNA, the CDR3 is TGTGCCAGCAGCAAAGTGGATTCACACTATGGCTACACCTTC.

CDR3 residues: CASSPGGSQETQYF. CDR3 nucleotide sequence: TGTGCCAGCAGTCCGGGGGGCTCTCAAGAGACCCAGTACTTC. V usage is TRBV6-5 and J usage is TRBJ2-5; a weak D match, TRBD2 (7 bases). This CDR3 is 14 amino acids long. In germline, CDR1 is MNHEY, CDR2 SVGAGI. V was trimmed by 5 bases and J by 2 bases, leaving 12 bases between them.

This clone is a singleton in its sample. The chain uses TRBV12-3 or TRBV12-4 and TRBJ2-5; D not resolved. CDR3 length equals 12 residues. The V end lost 4 bases, the J end lost 5 bases, and 8 bases lay between the germline ends. The CDR3 nucleotides read TGTGCCAGCAGTTCCTTAAGGGAGACCCAGTACTTC. This sequence encodes CASSSLRETQYF.

CDR3 sequence (DNA): TGTGCCAGCAGCTTAGCGGGGGGGCCGCAGAGAGATACGCAGTATTTT. This sequence encodes CASSLAGGPQRDTQYF. The rearrangement links TRBV3-1 (or the pseudogene TRBV3-2) to TRBJ2-3; 11 nucleotides line up with TRBD2. With 5 bases clipped from V and 5 bases from J, the junction kept 9 bases outside the gene matches. The CDR3 is 16 amino acids. Germline V gene sequence: CDR1 LGHDT, CDR2 YNNKEL (reference sequence).

The sample holds a few counts of this clone. The rearrangement uses TRBV5-4 and TRBJ1-2, with 10 bases aligning to TRBD1. The trim removed 4 bases at V and 2 bases at J, leaving 5 bases unmatched. The CDR3 consists of 15 residues. In germline, CDR1 is SGHNT, CDR2 YYREEE (reference sequence). The CDR3 nucleotides are TGTGCCAGCAGCCTTAAGGGACAGGGGAACTATGGCTACACCTTC. Protein product: CASSLKGQGNYGYTF.

The genes are TRBV5-1 and TRBJ2-6; unclear D gene. Between the trimmed V and J ends, which lost 3 bases and 0 bases, there was a span of 13 bases. CDR1 and CDR2 (germline): SGHRS, YFSETQ. The CDR3 contains 17 residues. CDR3 loop: CASSSYLEGSGANVLTF. DNA for the CDR3: TGCGCCAGCAGCTCCTACCTAGAAGGCTCTGGGGCCAACGTCCTGACTTTC.

The chain is built from TRBV21-1 and TRBJ2-3; TRBD2 was called by the table and not checked on the DNA. TRBV21-1 is a pseudogene locus. The CDR3 loop spans 12 amino acids. The CDR3 loop is CASSTLTDTQYF. CDR3 nucleotides: TGTGCCAGCAGCACCCTGACAGATACGCAGTATTTT.

The chain has TRBV14 and TRBJ2-5; 8 bases agree with TRBD2. This CDR3 is 17 amino acids long. Germline CDR1 and CDR2: SGHDN and FVKESK. Trimming took 3 bases from V and 4 from J; bases not matched to a gene: 13. CDR3 residues: CASSQSQRLARRETQYF. The CDR3, as DNA: TGTGCCAGCAGCCAGTCCCAGCGACTAGCGAGGCGAGAGACCCAGTACTTC.

This chain joins TRBV7-8 and TRBJ2-7, with a tentative D call TRBD2 (6 bases). Trimming removed 2 bases at V and 1 base at J, with 12 bases between. CDR1 and CDR2 from the germline V gene are SGHVS and FQNEAQ. The length of the CDR3 is 15 residues. The CDR3 is CASSLRSGGSYEQYF. In nucleotides, the CDR3 is TGTGCCAGCAGCTTAAGGTCTGGGGGGTCCTACGAGCAGTACTTC.

The V gene is TRBV3-1 (or the pseudogene TRBV3-2), the J gene TRBJ2-5; 10 bases match TRBD1. Germline V gene sequence: CDR1 LGHDT, CDR2 YNNKEL (reference sequence). V lost 1 base, J lost 4 bases, and 6 bases stayed unmatched. This CDR3 comprises 16 residues. The CDR3 bases are TGTGCCAGCAGCCAAGGGCGGGACAGGGGATCAGAGACCCAGTACTTC. Amino acid sequence: CASSQGRDRGSETQYF.

The chain recombines TRBV3-1 (or the pseudogene TRBV3-2) with TRBJ2-5; 11 bases match TRBD2. Germline loops: CDR1 LGHDT, CDR2 YNNKEL (reference sequence). V gave up 1 base and J gave up 4 bases; unmatched junction bases: 8. The CDR3 runs to 17 residues. The CDR3 sequence: CASSQGGTSGGRETQYF. The CDR3 DNA reads as TGTGCCAGCAGCCAAGGAGGCACTAGCGGGGGTAGAGAGACCCAGTACTTC.

This chain links TRBV20-1 with TRBJ2-3; 8 nucleotides line up with TRBD1. Germline CDR1 DFQATT, CDR2 SNEGSKA (reference sequence). Trimming at V came to 5 bases and at J to 5 bases, leaving 0 bases not matched to a gene. The CDR3 loop spans 11 amino acids. In nucleotides, the CDR3 is TGCAGTGCTGACAGGGGAGATACGCAGTATTTT. Translated: CSADRGDTQYF.

J is TRBJ2-3 and V is TRBV28, with a possible D match to TRBD1 (6 bases). CDR3 length: 15 amino acids. CDR1 and CDR2 (germline): MDHEN, SYDVKM. V was trimmed by 2 bases and J by 0 bases, leaving 9 bases between them. The CDR3 coding sequence is TGTGCCAGCAGTTTAGACAGGCGAAGCACAGATACGCAGTATTTT. This translates into CASSLDRRSTDTQYF. Together with reference TRBV28 and TRBJ2-3, the CDR3 gives the full variable domain: DVKVTQSSRYLVKRTGEKVFLECVQDMDHENMFWYRQDPGLGLRLIYFSYDVKMKEKGDIPEGYSVSREKKERFSLILESASTNQTSMYLCASSLDRRSTDTQYFGPGTRLTVL.

The gene calls are TRBV7-2 and TRBJ1-2; 7 positions agree with TRBD1. With 2 bases clipped from V and 4 bases from J, the junction kept 7 bases outside the gene matches. This CDR3 region has 15 residues. Germline CDR1 reads SGHTA; CDR2 reads FQGNSA. CDR3 DNA: TGTGCCAGCAGCTTAAGGCAGGGGGGGCTCTATGGCTACACCTTC. Its protein is CASSLRQGGLYGYTF.

The rearrangement links TRBV19 to TRBJ1-5; TRBD1 is a possible D gene (5 bases). Germline-derived CDR1 and CDR2 are LNHDA and SQIVND (reference sequence). V lost 2 bases, J lost 3 bases, and 14 bases lay in between. This CDR3 is 16 amino acids long. This CDR3 reads CASSIRAGNLNQPQHF. CDR3 nucleotide sequence: TGTGCCAGTAGTATACGGGCAGGGAACCTCAATCAGCCCCAGCATTTT.

V and J are TRBV5-1 and TRBJ1-4; 9 nucleotides line up with TRBD1. The CDR3 spans 15 residues. Trimming at V came to 3 bases and at J to 3 bases, leaving 3 bases not matched to a gene. Germline-derived CDR1 and CDR2 are SGHRS and YFSETQ. The CDR3 DNA reads as TGCGCCAGCAGCTGGGGACAGGGCTCTAATGAAAAACTGTTTTTT. This translates into CASSWGQGSNEKLFF.

This chain uses TRBV19 with TRBJ1-1; maybe TRBD1 (5 bases). Trimming pared 6 bases from V and 5 bases from J, leaving 13 bases between. Germline loops: CDR1 LNHDA, CDR2 SQIVND (reference sequence). The CDR3 sequence is 13 residues long. The CDR3 DNA reads TGTGCCAGTAGCCCCGGGGCCCGTACTGAAGCTTTCTTT. Its translation: CASSPGARTEAFF.

The chain employs TRBV4-3 and TRBJ2-5; 11 positions match TRBD2. Germline V CDR1 and CDR2: LGHNA, YSLEER. Trimming cost V 0 bases and J 1 base; bases outside gene matches: 4. The CDR3 totals 17 residues. CDR3 sequence: CASSQDLAGGPQETQYF. CDR3 coding DNA: TGCGCCAGCAGCCAAGACCTAGCGGGGGGACCCCAAGAGACCCAGTACTTC.